Below, 22 T cell receptor beta chains from the same sample are listed, as sequenced in a study of T cell responses to AZD1222 COVID-19 vaccine (dated by TCRdb to about 2021). The sample's time point label is to be understood as: baseline before first vaccination. This sample's treatment or condition label indicates: meningococcal conjugate vaccine given as trial control. Libraries were made using the immunoSEQ multiplex PCR assay. The table was pulled from immuneACCESS by TCRdb, which kept in-frame rearrangements only. Such tables lose some clones; where checked, under half of the loss comes from unresolved V genes, and the rest has no known cause. The sample table lists 150,000 or so clones, around 90% of them with a count of one. The leading ten clones occupy roughly 2.9% of the sample. The material sequenced was peripheral blood, taken on day 0 of MenACWY control vaccination. The receptors shown here come from an adult in good health.

This sequence joins TRBV4-1 and TRBJ1-1, with 10 bases matching TRBD1. This CDR3 has 17 amino acids. The germline V gene has CDR1 MGHRA and CDR2 YSYEKL. The trim removed 3 bases at V and 10 bases at J, leaving 17 bases unmatched. In DNA form, the CDR3 reads TGCGCCAGCAGCCAGAGCCTTGACAGGGGGCTTATAGGGGGAGCTTTCTTT. Translated: CASSQSLDRGLIGGAFF.

The chain employs TRBV10-1 and TRBJ2-1; TRBD2 agrees at 13 bases. Trimming took 4 bases from V and 9 from J; bases not matched to a gene: 6. This CDR3 has 15 residues. Germline V gives CDR1 WNHNN, CDR2 SYGVQD (reference sequence). The CDR3 loop reads CASSALRTSGSEQFF. In nucleotides, the CDR3 is TGCGCCAGCAGTGCTCTAAGGACTAGCGGGAGTGAGCAGTTCTTC.

The chain joins TRBV13 to TRBJ2-7; 11 positions match TRBD2. The V gene's germline CDR1 is PRHDT and CDR2 FYEKMQ (reference sequence). The CDR3 runs to 16 residues. Trimming at V came to 5 bases and at J to 4 bases, leaving 10 bases not matched to a gene. This CDR3 reads CASSPRGASGRYEQYF. The CDR3 DNA reads TGTGCCAGCAGCCCCCGGGGGGCTAGCGGGAGGTACGAGCAGTACTTC.

The chain links TRBV4-1 to TRBJ2-2; 11 bases align to TRBD2. The germline CDR1 and CDR2 sequences are MGHRA and YSYEKL. V shed 5 bases and J 0 bases; nucleotides not matched to a gene: 2. The CDR3 runs to 16 residues. CDR3 coding DNA: TGCGCCAGCAGCGCGGGACTAGCGGCGAACACCGGGGAGCTGTTTTTT. Its protein product is CASSAGLAANTGELFF.

The chain is built from TRBV5-1 and TRBJ1-1; 8 bases line up with TRBD1. V lost 4 bases, J lost 4 bases, and 9 bases stayed unmatched. The CDR3 consists of 15 residues. Germline-derived CDR1 and CDR2 are SGHRS and YFSETQ. CDR3 region: CASSRQGNDGTEAFF. The CDR3, as DNA: TGCGCCAGCAGCCGACAGGGGAACGACGGCACTGAAGCTTTCTTT.

DNA for the CDR3: TGTGCCAGCAGTTGGACAGGGTACTACGAGCAGTACTTC. Translated: CASSWTGYYEQYF. This chain joins TRBV12-3 or TRBV12-4 and TRBJ2-7, with 8 bases lining up with TRBD1. This CDR3 is 13 amino acids long. V shed 4 bases, J shed 3 bases, and the junction held 2 bases outside the gene matches.

The chain recombines TRBV7-8 with TRBJ2-1; 8 positions match TRBD1. In germline, CDR1 is SGHVS, CDR2 FQNEAQ. This CDR3 region has 14 residues. The trim removed 4 bases at V and 5 bases at J, leaving 4 bases unmatched. CDR3 bases: TGTGCCAGCAGCTCCAGGGGGCCGGACAATGAGCAGTTCTTC. Translation: CASSSRGPDNEQFF.

This sequence joins TRBV4-1 and TRBJ2-2; D is uncertain. V lost 1 base and J 0 bases, leaving 6 bases between the germline ends. This CDR3 is 15 amino acids long. Per germline, CDR1 MGHRA and CDR2 YSYEKL. Here the CDR3 reads CASSQVPPNTGELFF. The CDR3 bases are TGCGCCAGCAGCCAAGTTCCGCCGAACACCGGGGAGCTGTTTTTT.

This chain links TRBV28 with TRBJ1-1, with 8 bases matching TRBD1. The CDR3 length is 14 residues. The junction had 7 bases not matched to a gene; V was cut back by 10 bases and J by 0 bases. CDR1 and CDR2 (germline): MDHEN, SYDVKM. CDR3 residues: CATRGQGVNTEAFF. As DNA, the CDR3 is TGTGCCACCAGAGGACAGGGAGTGAACACTGAAGCTTTCTTT. The full variable domain, its missing parts supplied by reference TRBV28 and TRBJ1-1, is DVKVTQSSRYLVKRTGEKVFLECVQDMDHENMFWYRQDPGLGLRLIYFSYDVKMKEKGDIPEGYSVSREKKERFSLILESASTNQTSMYLCATRGQGVNTEAFFGQGTRLTVV.

V usage is TRBV18 and J usage is TRBJ2-7, with TRBD2 matching 8 bases. Unmatched junction bases numbered 5, after V lost 5 bases and J lost 2 bases. There are 14 residues in the CDR3. CDR1 is KGHSH and CDR2 is LQKENI in the germline V gene. CDR3 sequence (DNA): TGTGCCAGCTCAGCCGGGGGGGGAACCTACGAGCAGTACTTC. Residues: CASSAGGGTYEQYF.

The chain couples TRBV7-6 to TRBJ2-6; no firm D call. The CDR3 covers 14 residues. V was pared by 5 bases and J by 0 bases, with 5 bases between. CDR1 and CDR2 from the germline V gene are SGHVS and FNYEAQ. Written as DNA, the CDR3 is TGTGCCAGCAGCCCGCGCTCTGGGGCCAACGTCCTGACTTTC. Its translation: CASSPRSGANVLTF. Together with reference TRBV7-6 and TRBJ2-6, the CDR3 gives the full variable domain: GAGVSQSPRYKVTKRGQDVALRCDPISGHVSLYWYRQALGQGPEFLTYFNYEAQQDKSGLPNDRFSAERPEGSISTLTIQRTEQRDSAMYRCASSPRSGANVLTFGAGSRLTVL.

The V gene is TRBV6-4, the J gene TRBJ2-7; 8 nucleotides align to TRBD2. V lost 0 bases to trimming and J lost 3 bases; unmatched junction nucleotides: 13. Germline CDR1 is MRHNA and CDR2 is SNTAGT. This CDR3 comprises 18 residues. The CDR3 loop reads CASSDSPSLAGLVYEQYF. The CDR3 DNA sequence: TGTGCCAGCAGTGACTCGCCCTCGCTAGCGGGTTTAGTCTACGAGCAGTACTTC.

This chain uses TRBV7-2 with TRBJ2-7; perhaps TRBD2 as D (5 bases). CDR1 is SGHTA, CDR2 FQGNSA, per germline. The CDR3 length is 11 residues. V lost 5 bases and J lost 3, with 5 bases in between. In nucleotides, the CDR3 is TGTGCCAGCAGCCGGGACTACGAGCAGTACTTC. This gives the protein CASSRDYEQYF.

The genes are TRBV18 and TRBJ2-7, with TRBD1 identical over 7 bases. Unmatched junction bases numbered 5, after V lost 3 bases and J lost 0 bases. The CDR3 has 15 residues. Germline CDR1 reads KGHSH; CDR2 reads LQKENI. CDR3 amino acids: CASSPRQGSSYEQYF. The CDR3 nucleotides read TGTGCCAGCTCACCCCGACAGGGCTCCTCCTACGAGCAGTACTTC.

Only one count was recorded for this clone. V and J are TRBV3-1 (or the pseudogene TRBV3-2) and TRBJ1-2; D ambiguous. CDR3 length equals 12 residues. Germline lookup yields CDR1 LGHDT and CDR2 YNNKEL (reference sequence). Trimming took 1 base from V and 7 from J, leaving 7 bases between them. The DNA of the CDR3 is TGTGCCAGCAGCCAAGCCCGGGCTGGCTACACCTTC. It specifies CASSQARAGYTF.

DNA of the CDR3: TGTGCCAGCAGTTTAGAACAGAATCAGCCCCAGCATTTT. This translates into CASSLEQNQPQHF. The chain has TRBV12-3 or TRBV12-4 and TRBJ1-5; D uncertain. The germline V and J ends were trimmed by 1 base and 4 bases, with 5 bases remaining between them. This CDR3 has 13 residues.

This rearrangement joins TRBV4-2 to TRBJ1-1; possibly TRBD1 for D (6 bases). Germline V CDR1 and CDR2: LGHNA, YNFKEQ. The V and J ends lost 0 bases and 4 bases respectively, with 12 bases between them. This CDR3 has 15 residues. The CDR3, as DNA: TGTGCCAGCAGCCAAGAATCCAGGGGCGGCACTGAAGCTTTCTTT. Translation: CASSQESRGGTEAFF.

The chain uses TRBV18 and TRBJ2-7; 8 bases map to TRBD1. Trimming cost V 4 bases and J 3 bases; bases outside gene matches: 8. Germline loops: CDR1 KGHSH, CDR2 LQKENI. This CDR3 has 15 amino acids. The CDR3 sequence: CASSQGTGRGYEQYF. CDR3 coding DNA: TGTGCCAGCTCACAGGGGACAGGAAGAGGCTACGAGCAGTACTTC.

The rearrangement joins TRBV12-5 to TRBJ2-5; D is ambiguous. CDR3 length equals 15 residues. Germline CDR1 and CDR2: LGHNT and FRNRAP. V was clipped by 10 bases and J by 0 bases, with 18 bases between them. CDR3 sequence reads: CAMPPTKVYQETQYF. CDR3 coding DNA: TGTGCTATGCCACCCACGAAGGTCTACCAAGAGACCCAGTACTTC.

V is TRBV30 and J is TRBJ2-7; 10 bases agree with TRBD1. The CDR3 covers 15 residues. Germline CDR1 and CDR2: GTSNPN and SVGIG (reference sequence). Germline trimming cut 3 bases from V and 4 bases from J; bases unmatched to any gene: 9. This CDR3 reads CAWRSPGQGKYEQYF. The CDR3 bases are TGTGCCTGGAGAAGCCCGGGACAGGGGAAGTACGAGCAGTACTTC.

DNA of the CDR3: TGCGCCAGCAGCGCGCGGACAGAAGCCGATCAAGAGACCCAGTACTTC. It codes for CASSARTEADQETQYF. The chain employs TRBV5-1 and TRBJ2-5, with D possibly matching TRBD1 (6 bases). CDR1 is SGHRS, CDR2 YFSETQ, per germline. Trimming removed 4 bases from V and 2 bases from J, with 18 bases in between. The CDR3 is 16 amino acids.

The chain's CDR3 is CASSLGTKTQYF. As DNA, the CDR3 is TGTGCCAGCAGCTTGGGGACGAAGACCCAGTACTTC. The chain links TRBV7-2 to TRBJ2-5; perhaps D is TRBD1 or TRBD2 (5 bases each). The V gene lost 3 bases and the J gene lost 6 bases, with 8 bases spanning the gap. This CDR3 is built from 12 residues. Germline CDR1 and CDR2: SGHTA and FQGNSA. The full variable domain, completed using reference TRBV7-2 and TRBJ2-5, is GAGVSQSPSNKVTEKGKDVELRCDPISGHTALYWYRQSLGQGLEFLIYFQGNSAPDKSGLPSDRFSAERTGGSVSTLTIQRTQQEDSAVYLCASSLGTKTQYFGPGTRLLVL.